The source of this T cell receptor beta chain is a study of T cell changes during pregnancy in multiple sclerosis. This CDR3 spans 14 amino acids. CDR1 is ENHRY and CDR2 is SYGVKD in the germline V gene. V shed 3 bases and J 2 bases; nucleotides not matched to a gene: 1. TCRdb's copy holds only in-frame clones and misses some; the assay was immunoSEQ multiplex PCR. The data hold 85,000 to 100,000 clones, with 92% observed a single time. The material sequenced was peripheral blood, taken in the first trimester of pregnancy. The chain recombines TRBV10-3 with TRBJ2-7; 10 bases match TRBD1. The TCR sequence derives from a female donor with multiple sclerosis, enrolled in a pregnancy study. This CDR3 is CAISDGTGAYEQYF. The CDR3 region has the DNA TGTGCCATCAGTGATGGGACAGGGGCCTACGAGCAGTACTTC.